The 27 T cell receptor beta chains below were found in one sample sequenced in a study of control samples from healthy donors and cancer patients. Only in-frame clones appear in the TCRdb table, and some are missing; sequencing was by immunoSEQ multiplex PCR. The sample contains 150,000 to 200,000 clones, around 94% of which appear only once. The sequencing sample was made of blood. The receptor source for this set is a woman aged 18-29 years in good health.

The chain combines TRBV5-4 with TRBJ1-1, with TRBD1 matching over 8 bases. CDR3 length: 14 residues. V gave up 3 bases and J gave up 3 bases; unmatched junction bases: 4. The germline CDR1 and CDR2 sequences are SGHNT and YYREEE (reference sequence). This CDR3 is CASSWTGSDTEAFF. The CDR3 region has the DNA TGTGCCAGCAGCTGGACAGGGAGCGACACTGAAGCTTTCTTT. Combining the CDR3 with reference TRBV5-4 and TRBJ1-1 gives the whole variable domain ETGVTQSPTHLIKTRGQQVTLRCSSQSGHNTVSWYQQALGQGPQFIFQYYREEENGRGNFPPRFSGLQFPNYSSELNVNALELDDSALYLCASSWTGSDTEAFFGQGTRLTVV.

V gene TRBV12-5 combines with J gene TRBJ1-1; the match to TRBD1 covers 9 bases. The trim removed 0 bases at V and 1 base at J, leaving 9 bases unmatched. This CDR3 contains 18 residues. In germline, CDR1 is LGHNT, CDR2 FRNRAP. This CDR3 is CASGLVGSTGGWNTEAFF. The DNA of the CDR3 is TGTGCTAGTGGTTTGGTAGGGTCCACAGGGGGCTGGAACACTGAAGCTTTCTTT.

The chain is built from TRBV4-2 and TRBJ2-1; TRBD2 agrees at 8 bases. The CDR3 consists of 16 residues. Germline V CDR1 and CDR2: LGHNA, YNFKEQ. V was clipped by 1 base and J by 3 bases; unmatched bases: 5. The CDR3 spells CASSQGGGRYYNEQFF. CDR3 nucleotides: TGTGCCAGCAGCCAAGGAGGCGGGAGGTACTACAATGAGCAGTTCTTC.

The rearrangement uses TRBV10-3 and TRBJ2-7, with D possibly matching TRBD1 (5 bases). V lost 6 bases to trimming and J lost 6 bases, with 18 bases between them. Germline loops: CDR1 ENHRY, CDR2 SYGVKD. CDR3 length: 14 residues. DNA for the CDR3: TGTGCCATCAGATCTCTTAGACAGCAGTCCGAGCAGTACTTC. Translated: CAIRSLRQQSEQYF.

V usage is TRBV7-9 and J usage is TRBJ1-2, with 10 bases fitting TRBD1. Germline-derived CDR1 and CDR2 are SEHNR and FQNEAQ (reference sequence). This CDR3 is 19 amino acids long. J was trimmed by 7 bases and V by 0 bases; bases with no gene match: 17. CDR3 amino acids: CASSLAPLSDRGLVSGYTF. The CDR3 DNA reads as TGTGCCAGCAGCTTAGCGCCCCTTTCGGACAGGGGGTTGGTTAGTGGCTACACCTTC.

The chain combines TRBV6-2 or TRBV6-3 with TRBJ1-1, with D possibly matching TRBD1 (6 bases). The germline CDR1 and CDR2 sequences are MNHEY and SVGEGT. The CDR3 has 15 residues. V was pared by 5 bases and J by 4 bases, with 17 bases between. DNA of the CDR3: TGTGCCAGCAGTCCGGCGGGGGGGCGGACCACTGAAGCTTTCTTT. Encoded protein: CASSPAGGRTTEAFF.

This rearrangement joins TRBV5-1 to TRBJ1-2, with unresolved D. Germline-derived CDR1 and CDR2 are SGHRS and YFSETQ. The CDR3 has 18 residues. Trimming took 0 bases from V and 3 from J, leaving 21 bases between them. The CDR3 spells CASSLAESVNLFYYGYTF. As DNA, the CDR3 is TGCGCCAGCAGCTTGGCAGAGTCAGTTAACTTATTCTACTATGGCTACACCTTC.

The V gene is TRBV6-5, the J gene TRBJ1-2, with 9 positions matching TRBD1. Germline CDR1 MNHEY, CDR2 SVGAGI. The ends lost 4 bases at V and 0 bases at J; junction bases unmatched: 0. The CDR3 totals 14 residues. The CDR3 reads CASSWTGANYGYTF. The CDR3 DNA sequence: TGTGCCAGCAGTTGGACAGGGGCTAACTATGGCTACACCTTC.

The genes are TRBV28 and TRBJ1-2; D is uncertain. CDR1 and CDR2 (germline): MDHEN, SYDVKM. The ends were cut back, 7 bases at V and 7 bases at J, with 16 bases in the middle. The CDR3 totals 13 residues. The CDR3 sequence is CASTRPERGGYTF. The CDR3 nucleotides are TGTGCCAGCACCCGCCCCGAAAGAGGTGGCTACACCTTC.

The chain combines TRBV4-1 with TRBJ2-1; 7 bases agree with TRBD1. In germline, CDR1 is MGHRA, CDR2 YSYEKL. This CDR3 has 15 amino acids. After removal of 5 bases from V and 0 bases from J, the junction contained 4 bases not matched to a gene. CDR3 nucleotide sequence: TGCGCCAGCAGCTTGACAGGGTTCTCCTACAATGAGCAGTTCTTC. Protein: CASSLTGFSYNEQFF.

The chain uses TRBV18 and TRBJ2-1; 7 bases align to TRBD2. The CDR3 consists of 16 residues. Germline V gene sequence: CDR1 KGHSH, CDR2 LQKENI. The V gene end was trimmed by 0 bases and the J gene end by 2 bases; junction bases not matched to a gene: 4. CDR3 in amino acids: CASSPPGGSPYNEQFF. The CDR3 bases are TGTGCCAGCTCACCACCGGGCGGGAGCCCCTACAATGAGCAGTTCTTC. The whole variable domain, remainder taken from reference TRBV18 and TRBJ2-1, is NAGVMQNPRHLVRRRGQEARLRCSPMKGHSHVYWYRQLPEEGLKFMVYLQKENIIDESGMPKERFSAEFPKEGPSILRIQQVVRGDSAAYFCASSPPGGSPYNEQFFGPGTRLTVL.

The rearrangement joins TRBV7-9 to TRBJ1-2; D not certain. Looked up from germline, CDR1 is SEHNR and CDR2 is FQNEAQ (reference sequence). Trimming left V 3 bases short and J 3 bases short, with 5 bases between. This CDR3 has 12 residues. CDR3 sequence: CASSFGHYGYTF. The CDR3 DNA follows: TGTGCCAGCAGCTTCGGTCACTATGGCTACACCTTC.

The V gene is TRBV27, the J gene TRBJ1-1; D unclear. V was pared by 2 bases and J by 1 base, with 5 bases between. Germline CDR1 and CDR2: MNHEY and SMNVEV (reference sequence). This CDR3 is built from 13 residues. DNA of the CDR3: TGTGCCAGCAGTTTAGGGCGGAACACTGAAGCTTTCTTT. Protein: CASSLGRNTEAFF.

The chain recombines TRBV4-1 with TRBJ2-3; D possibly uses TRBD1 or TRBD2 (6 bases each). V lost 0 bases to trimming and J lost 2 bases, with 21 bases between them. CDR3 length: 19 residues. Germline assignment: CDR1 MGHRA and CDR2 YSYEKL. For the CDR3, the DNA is TGCGCCAGCAGCCAAGATCTTGTAGAGTTTGGGGGGCCCACAGATACGCAGTATTTT. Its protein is CASSQDLVEFGGPTDTQYF.

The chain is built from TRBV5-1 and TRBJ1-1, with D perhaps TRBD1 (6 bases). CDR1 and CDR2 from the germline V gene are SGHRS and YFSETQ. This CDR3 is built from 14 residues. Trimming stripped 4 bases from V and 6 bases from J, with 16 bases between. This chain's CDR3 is CASSPGGGVAEAFF. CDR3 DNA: TGCGCCAGCAGCCCGGGGGGCGGGGTCGCTGAAGCTTTCTTT.

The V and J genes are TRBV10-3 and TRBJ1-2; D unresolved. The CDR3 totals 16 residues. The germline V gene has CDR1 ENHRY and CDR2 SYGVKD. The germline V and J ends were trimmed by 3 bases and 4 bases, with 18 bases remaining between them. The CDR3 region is CAISDPGRAAGYGYTF. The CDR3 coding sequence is TGTGCCATCAGTGATCCTGGACGGGCAGCGGGCTATGGCTACACCTTC.

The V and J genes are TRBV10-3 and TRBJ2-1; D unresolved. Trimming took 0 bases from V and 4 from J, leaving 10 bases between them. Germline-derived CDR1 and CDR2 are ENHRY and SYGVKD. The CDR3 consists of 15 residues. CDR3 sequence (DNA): TGTGCCATCAGTGAGTCAACCTCCTCTTACAATGAGCAGTTCTTC. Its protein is CAISESTSSYNEQFF.

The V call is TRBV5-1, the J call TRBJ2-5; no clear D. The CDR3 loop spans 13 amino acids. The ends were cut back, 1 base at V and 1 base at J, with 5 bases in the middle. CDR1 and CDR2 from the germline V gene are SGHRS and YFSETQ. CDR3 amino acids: CASSLRVQETQYF. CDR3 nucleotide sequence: TGCGCCAGCAGCTTGCGGGTCCAAGAGACCCAGTACTTC.

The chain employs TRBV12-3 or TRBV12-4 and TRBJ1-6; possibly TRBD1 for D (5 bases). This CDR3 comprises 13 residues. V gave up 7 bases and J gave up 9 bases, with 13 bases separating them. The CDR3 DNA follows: TGTGCCAGCACTCCAGGGTTGGGTTCACCCCTCCACTTT. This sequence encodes CASTPGLGSPLHF.

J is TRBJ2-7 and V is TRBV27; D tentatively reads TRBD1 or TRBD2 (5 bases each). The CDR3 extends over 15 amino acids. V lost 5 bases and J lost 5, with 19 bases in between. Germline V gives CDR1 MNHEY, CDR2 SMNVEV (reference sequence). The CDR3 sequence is CASSPWTTSSHEQYF. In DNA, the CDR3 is TGTGCCAGCAGTCCATGGACAACCTCTAGCCACGAGCAGTACTTC.

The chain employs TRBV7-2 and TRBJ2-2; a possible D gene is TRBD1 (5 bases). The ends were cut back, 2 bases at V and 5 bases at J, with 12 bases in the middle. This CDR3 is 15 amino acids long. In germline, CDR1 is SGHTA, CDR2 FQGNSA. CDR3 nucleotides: TGTGCCAGCAGCTTATGGGCAGGGAAGACCGGGGAGCTGTTTTTT. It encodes CASSLWAGKTGELFF.

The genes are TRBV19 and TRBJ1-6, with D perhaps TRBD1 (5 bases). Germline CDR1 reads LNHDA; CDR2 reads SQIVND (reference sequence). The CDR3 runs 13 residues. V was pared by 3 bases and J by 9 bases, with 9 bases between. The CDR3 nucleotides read TGTGCCAGTAGTATGGGAAGGGGTTCACCCCTCCACTTT. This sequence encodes CASSMGRGSPLHF.

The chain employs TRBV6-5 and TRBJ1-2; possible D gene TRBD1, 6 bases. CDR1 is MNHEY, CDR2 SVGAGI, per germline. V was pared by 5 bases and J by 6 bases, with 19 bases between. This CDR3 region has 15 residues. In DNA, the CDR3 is TGTGCCAGCAGTCTTGGAAAAACAGGGAAAAATGGCTACACCTTC. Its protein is CASSLGKTGKNGYTF.

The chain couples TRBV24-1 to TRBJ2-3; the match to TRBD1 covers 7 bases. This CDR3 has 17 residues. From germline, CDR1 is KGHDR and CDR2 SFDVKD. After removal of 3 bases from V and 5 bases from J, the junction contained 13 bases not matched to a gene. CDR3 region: CATSDPGQASHRDTQYF. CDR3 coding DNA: TGTGCCACCAGTGATCCCGGACAGGCATCACACCGAGATACGCAGTATTTT.

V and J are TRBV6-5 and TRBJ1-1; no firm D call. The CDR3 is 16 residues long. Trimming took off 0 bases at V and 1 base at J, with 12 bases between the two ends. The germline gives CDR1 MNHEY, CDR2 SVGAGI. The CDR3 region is CASSYSEEEGNTEAFF. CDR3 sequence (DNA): TGTGCCAGCAGTTACTCGGAAGAGGAGGGGAACACTGAAGCTTTCTTT.

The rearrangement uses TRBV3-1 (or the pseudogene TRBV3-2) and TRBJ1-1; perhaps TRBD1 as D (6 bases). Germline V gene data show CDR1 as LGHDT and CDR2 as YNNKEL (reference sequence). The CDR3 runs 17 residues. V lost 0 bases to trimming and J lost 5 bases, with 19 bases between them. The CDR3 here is CASSQDRFGGLETEAFF. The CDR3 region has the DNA TGTGCCAGCAGCCAAGACCGTTTCGGGGGGCTGGAGACTGAAGCTTTCTTT.

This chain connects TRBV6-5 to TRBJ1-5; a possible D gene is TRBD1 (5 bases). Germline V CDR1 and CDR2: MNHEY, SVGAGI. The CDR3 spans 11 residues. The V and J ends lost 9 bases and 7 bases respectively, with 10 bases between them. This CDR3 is CASGGGQPQHF. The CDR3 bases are TGTGCCAGTGGCGGGGGGCAGCCCCAGCATTTT.